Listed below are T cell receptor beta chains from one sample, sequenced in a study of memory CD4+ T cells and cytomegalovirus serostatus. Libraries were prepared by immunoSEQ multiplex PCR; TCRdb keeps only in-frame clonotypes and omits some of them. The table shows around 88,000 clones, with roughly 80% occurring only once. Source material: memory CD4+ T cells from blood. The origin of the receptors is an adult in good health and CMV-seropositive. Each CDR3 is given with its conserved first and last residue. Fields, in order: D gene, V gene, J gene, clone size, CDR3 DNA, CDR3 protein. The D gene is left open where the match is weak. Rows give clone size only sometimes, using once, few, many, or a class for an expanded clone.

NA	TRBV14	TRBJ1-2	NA	TGTGCCAGCTCCAAGGCTACTGGCTATGGCTACACCTTC	CASSKATGYGYTF
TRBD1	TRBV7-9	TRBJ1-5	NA	TGTGCCAGCAGCTTCTGGTCCGGGACAGGGGAACAGCCCCAGCATTTT	CASSFWSGTGEQPQHF
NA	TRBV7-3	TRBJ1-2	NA	TGTGCCAGCAGCCCTGGGACCTATGGCTATGGCTACACCTTC	CASSPGTYGYGYTF
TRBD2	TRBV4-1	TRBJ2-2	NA	TGCGCCAGCAGCCAAATGACTAGCGGGAGAAATACCGGGGAGCTGTTTTTT	CASSQMTSGRNTGELFF
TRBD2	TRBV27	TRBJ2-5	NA	TGTGCCAGCAGTTTAACTAGCGGGAGCCGGGAGACCCAGTACTTC	CASSLTSGSRETQYF
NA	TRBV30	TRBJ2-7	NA	TGTGCCTGGAGTGTCTCGTACGAGCAGTACTTC	CAWSVSYEQYF
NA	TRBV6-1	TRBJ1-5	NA	TGTGCCAGCAGTGCGGGGATTGATCAGCCCCAGCATTTT	CASSAGIDQPQHF
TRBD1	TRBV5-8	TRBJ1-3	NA	TGTGCCAGCAGTTCGACAGGGGGCTCGGCAAACACCATATATTTT	CASSSTGGSANTIYF
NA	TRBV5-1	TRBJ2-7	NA	TGCGCCAGCAGCGGGGCCGGGGGTTACGACGAGCAGTACTTC	CASSGAGGYDEQYF
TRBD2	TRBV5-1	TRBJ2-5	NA	TGCGCCAGCAGCCCCGGACTAGCGGGAGAGGGGGGCGTGGGGACCCAGTACTTC	CASSPGLAGEGGVGTQYF
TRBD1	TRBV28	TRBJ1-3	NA	TGTGCCAGCAGGCTAGGGACAGGCAGAAACACCATATATTTT	CASRLGTGRNTIYF
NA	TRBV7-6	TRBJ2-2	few	TGTGCCAGCAGTCCGGTCGGGGTTTCCGGGGAGCTGTTTTTT	CASSPVGVSGELFF
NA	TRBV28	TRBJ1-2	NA	TGTGCCAGCCGTTCAGGAGTTAACTATGGCTACACCTTC	CASRSGVNYGYTF
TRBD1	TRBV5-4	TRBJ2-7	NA	TGTGCCAGCAGCCCCTCAGCGGACAGGGTGATGGACGAGCAGTACTTC	CASSPSADRVMDEQYF
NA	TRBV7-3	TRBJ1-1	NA	TGTGCCAGCAGCTTAATGGGGGGGCCGAGCACTGAAGCTTTCTTT	CASSLMGGPSTEAFF
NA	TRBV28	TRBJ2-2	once	TGTGCCAGCAGTTTAGGCGGTCACACCGGGGAGCTGTTTTTT	CASSLGGHTGELFF
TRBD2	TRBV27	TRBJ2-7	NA	TGTGCCAGCAGTTTAAGGTCATCGGGAGGTCAAACCTACGAGCAGTACTTC	CASSLRSSGGQTYEQYF
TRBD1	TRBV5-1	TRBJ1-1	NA	TGCGCCAGCAGCTTGGGGCCAGGGGGCGTGAACACTGAAGCTTTCTTT	CASSLGPGGVNTEAFF
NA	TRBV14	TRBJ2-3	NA	TGTGCCAGCAGCCAAGTAGGGGGAAACTATTACACAGATACGCAGTATTTT	CASSQVGGNYYTDTQYF
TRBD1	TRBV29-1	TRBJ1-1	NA	TGCAGCGTTCGGACAGGGGTGAACACTGAAGCTTTCTTT	CSVRTGVNTEAFF
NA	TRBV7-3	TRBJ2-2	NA	TGTGCCAGCAGCTTATTTGCCCGGGACTTCAACACCGGGGAGCTGTTTTTT	CASSLFARDFNTGELFF
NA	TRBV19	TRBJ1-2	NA	TGTGCCAGTAGTATAGGGAAGGGAGGCACTGGCTACACCTTC	CASSIGKGGTGYTF
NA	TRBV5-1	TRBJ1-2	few	TGCGCCAGCAGGGTGGCGGAGGGTAACTATGGCTACACCTTC	CASRVAEGNYGYTF
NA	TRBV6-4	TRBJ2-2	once	TGTGCCAGCAGTGGTCACCCCAACGCCGGGGAGCTGTTTTTT	CASSGHPNAGELFF
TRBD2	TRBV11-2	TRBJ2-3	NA	TGTGCCAGCAGCCAGCGGGAGAGTCCAGATACGCAGTATTTT	CASSQRESPDTQYF
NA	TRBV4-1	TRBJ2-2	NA	TGCGCCAGCAGCCAAGACCGTGGGGGCCCTAACACCGGGGAGCTGTTTTTT	CASSQDRGGPNTGELFF
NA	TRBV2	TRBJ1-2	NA	TGTGCCAGAAGTGGGCGGGGGACATCAAGTGACTACACCTTC	CARSGRGTSSDYTF
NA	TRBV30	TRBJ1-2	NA	TGTGCCTGGACCCCCTGGGGGAGCTATGGCTACACCTTC	CAWTPWGSYGYTF
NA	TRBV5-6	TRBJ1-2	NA	TGTGCCAGCAGCTCCGGGCCCTATGGCTACACCTTC	CASSSGPYGYTF
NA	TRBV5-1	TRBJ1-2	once	TGCGCCAGCAGTTCTGAAATTGGCTACACCTTC	CASSSEIGYTF
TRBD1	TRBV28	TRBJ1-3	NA	TGTGCCAGCAGTTCCCCCGGGACAGGGGTCGGAAACACCATATATTTT	CASSSPGTGVGNTIYF
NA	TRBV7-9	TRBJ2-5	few	TGTGCCAGCAGCCTGACTCGGGAGACCCAGTACTTC	CASSLTRETQYF
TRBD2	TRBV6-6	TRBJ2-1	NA	TGTGCCAGCAGGTCAGGGACTAGCGGGCACAATGAGCAGTTCTTC	CASRSGTSGHNEQFF
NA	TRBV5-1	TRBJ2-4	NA	TGCGCCAGCAGCCCGGAGGGATCGATAGGGTACTTC	CASSPEGSIGYF
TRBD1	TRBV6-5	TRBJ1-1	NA	TGTGCCAGCAGTTATGGGACAGGAGTGGGCACTGAAGCTTTCTTT	CASSYGTGVGTEAFF
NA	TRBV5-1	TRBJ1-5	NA	TGCGCCAGCAGGGCAGGGCCCAATCAGCCCCAGCATTTT	CASRAGPNQPQHF
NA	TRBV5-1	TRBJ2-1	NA	TGCGCCAGCAGCTTGACCGGACAGCGGACCTCCTACAATGAGCAGTTCTTC	CASSLTGQRTSYNEQFF
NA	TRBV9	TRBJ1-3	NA	TGTGCCAGCAGCGTAGGAGGGGCTCTCTCTGGAAACACCATATATTTT	CASSVGGALSGNTIYF
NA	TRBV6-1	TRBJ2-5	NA	TGTGCCAGCAGGAGCACCTGGGGGCTGGAGTATACCCAGTACTTC	CASRSTWGLEYTQYF
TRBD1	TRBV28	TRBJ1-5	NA	TGTGCCAGCAACCGAATACAGGGGGTTTATCAGCCCCAGCATTTT	CASNRIQGVYQPQHF
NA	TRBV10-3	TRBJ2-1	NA	TGTGCCATCAGTGAGTCGACCGTGAGGGGTGAGCAGTTCTTC	CAISESTVRGEQFF
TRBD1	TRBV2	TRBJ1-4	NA	TGTGCCAGCAGTGATGACAGGGTCAACGAAAAACTGTTTTTT	CASSDDRVNEKLFF
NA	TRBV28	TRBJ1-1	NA	TGTGCCAGCAGTTTGAGTCGGACGAACACTGAAGCTTTCTTT	CASSLSRTNTEAFF
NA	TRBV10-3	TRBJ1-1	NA	TGTGCCATCAGTGGGGGAAGTGCGGCGAACACTGAAGCTTTCTTT	CAISGGSAANTEAFF
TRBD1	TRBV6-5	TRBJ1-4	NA	TGTGCCAGCAGACGGCCCGGGACAGATGAAAAACTGTTTTTT	CASRRPGTDEKLFF
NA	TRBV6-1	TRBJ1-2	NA	TGTGCCAGCAGTGAAGACATGAACTATGGCTACACCTTC	CASSEDMNYGYTF
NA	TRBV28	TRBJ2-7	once	TGTGCCAGCAGCCGAACAGTTTTGGTCGAGCAGTACTTC	CASSRTVLVEQYF
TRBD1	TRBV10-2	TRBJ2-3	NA	TGCGCCAGCAGTGAGCCCCGGGACAGTAGCACAGATACGCAGTATTTT	CASSEPRDSSTDTQYF
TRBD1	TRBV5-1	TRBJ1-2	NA	TGCGCCAGCAGCCTAACAGGGGGCCCCTATGGCTACACCTTC	CASSLTGGPYGYTF
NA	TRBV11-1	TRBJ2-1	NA	TGTGCCAGCAGCTTAGCCTCGGGGCAGGGCAGCAATGAGCAGTTCTTC	CASSLASGQGSNEQFF
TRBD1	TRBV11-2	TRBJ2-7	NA	TGTGCCAGCAGCGCCGGGACAGGAAACTACGAGCAGTACTTC	CASSAGTGNYEQYF
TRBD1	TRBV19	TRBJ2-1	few	TGTGCCAGTAGTCCTCGGACAGGGAAAGCTTATGAGCAGTTCTTC	CASSPRTGKAYEQFF
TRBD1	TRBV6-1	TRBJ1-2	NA	TGTGCCAGCAGGGACAGGGCATCGGACTATGGCTACACCTTC	CASRDRASDYGYTF
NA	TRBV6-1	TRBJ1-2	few	TGTGCCAGCACTCCCCTCCACTATGGCTACACCTTC	CASTPLHYGYTF
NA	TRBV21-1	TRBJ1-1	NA	TGTGCCAGCAGCAAATGCGGGGGGAACACTGAAGCTTTCTTT	CASSKCGGNTEAFF
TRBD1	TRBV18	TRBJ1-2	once	TGTGCCAGCTCACCTGCCGGACAGGCCCTGGGGGGCTACACCTTC	CASSPAGQALGGYTF
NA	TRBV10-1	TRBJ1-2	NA	TGCGCCCCGGGGCAGGGATATAACTATGGCTACACCTTC	CAPGQGYNYGYTF
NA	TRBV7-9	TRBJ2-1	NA	TGTGCCAGCAGCTTAAGCGGCTCCTACAATGAGCAGTTCTTC	CASSLSGSYNEQFF